A single T cell receptor (beta chain) is shown here with its context. The antigen is not known. The sample originates from a study of cytotoxic CD8 clonotypes in ibrutinib-treated CLL. The CDR3 is 11 amino acids. The germline V gene encodes CDR1 DFQATT and CDR2 SNEGSKA (reference sequence). Points from the study as a whole: Patients had baseline clonality above age-matched healthy donors, and this clonality moved with circulating CD8+ T-cell counts.

The repertoire was sequenced with immunoSEQ multiplex PCR; TCRdb's copy has only in-frame clones and lacks some. The sample includes approximately 210,000 clones, approximately 72% of them seen just once. V and J are TRBV20-1 and TRBJ1-1; D is uncertain. The TCR comes from a human donor with chronic lymphocytic leukemia. The sequencing used PBMCs, collected after 24 months of ibrutinib treatment. The DNA for the CDR3 is TGCAGAGAGCAGGAGAACACTGAAGCTTTCTTT. This sequence encodes CREQENTEAFF.